This T cell receptor beta chain is drawn from a study of vaccination and CD4 T cells after COVID-19. General study findings and limits: Spike mono-reactivity applied to 304 of 307 vaccine-specific clones detected in convalescent patients.

Cultured CD4+ T-cell DNA underwent Oncomine TCR Beta short-read sequencing. TCRdb processed the PCR reads anew with MiXCR; each CDR3 protein has one entry. Of about 20,000 distinct CDR3 sequences in the sample, roughly half were seen once. The CDR3 length is 14 residues. CDR1 and CDR2 (germline): SGHTA, FQGNSA. Germline trimming cut 4 bases from V and 3 bases from J; bases unmatched to any gene: 4. Regarding treatment: approximately nine-day PBMC culture with coronavirus spike peptide pools or control peptides (ViraFEST assay). This clonotype was recorded a few times. Its target is unknown. The sequence derives from a human donor who had recovered from COVID-19. The starting material was CD4+ T cells from blood, cultured in vitro, obtained before SARS-CoV-2 vaccination. The rearrangement links TRBV7-2 to TRBJ1-1; TRBD1 agrees at 8 bases. Here the CDR3 DNA reads TGTGCCAGCAGCTCCAGGGGGCTAGACACTGAAGCTTTCTTT. Protein sequence: CASSSRGLDTEAFF.